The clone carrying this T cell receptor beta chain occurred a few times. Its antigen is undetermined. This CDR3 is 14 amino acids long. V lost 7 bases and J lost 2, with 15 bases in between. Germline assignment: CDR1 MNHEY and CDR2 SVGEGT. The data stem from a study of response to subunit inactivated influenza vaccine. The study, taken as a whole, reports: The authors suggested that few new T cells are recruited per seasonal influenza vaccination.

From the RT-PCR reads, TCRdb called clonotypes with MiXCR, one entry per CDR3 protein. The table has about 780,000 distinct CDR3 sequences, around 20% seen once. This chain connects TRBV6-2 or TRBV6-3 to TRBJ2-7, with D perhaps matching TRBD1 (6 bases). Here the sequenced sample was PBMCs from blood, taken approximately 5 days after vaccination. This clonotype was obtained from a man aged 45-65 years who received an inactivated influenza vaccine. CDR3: CASTDTGYAYEQYF. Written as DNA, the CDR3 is TGTGCCAGCACAGACACAGGGTACGCCTACGAGCAGTACTTC.